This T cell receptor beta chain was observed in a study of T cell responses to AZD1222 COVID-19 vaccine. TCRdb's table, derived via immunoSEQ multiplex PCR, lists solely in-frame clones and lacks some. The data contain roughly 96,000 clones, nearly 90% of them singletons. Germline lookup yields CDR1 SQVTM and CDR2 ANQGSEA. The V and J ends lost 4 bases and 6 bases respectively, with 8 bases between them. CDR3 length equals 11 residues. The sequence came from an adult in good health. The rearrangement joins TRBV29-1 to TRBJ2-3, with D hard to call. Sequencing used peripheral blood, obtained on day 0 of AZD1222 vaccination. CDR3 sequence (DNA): TGCAGCGTTGTGGTGGGTGATACGCAGTATTTT. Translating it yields CSVVVGDTQYF.